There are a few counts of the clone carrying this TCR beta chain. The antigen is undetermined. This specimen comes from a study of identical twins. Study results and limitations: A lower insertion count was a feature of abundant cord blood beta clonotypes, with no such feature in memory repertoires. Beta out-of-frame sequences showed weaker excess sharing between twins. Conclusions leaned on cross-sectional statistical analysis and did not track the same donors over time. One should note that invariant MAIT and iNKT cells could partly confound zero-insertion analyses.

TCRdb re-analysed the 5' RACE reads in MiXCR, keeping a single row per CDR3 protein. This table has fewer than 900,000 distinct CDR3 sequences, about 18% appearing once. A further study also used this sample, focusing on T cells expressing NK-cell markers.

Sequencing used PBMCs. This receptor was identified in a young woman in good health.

The CDR3 sequence is CASSSGLGRGEQFF. As DNA, the CDR3 is TGCGCCAGCAGCTCCGGTTTAGGGAGGGGTGAGCAGTTCTTC. The rearrangement joins TRBV5-1 to TRBJ2-1; 7 bases fit TRBD2. The V segment lost 3 bases and the J segment 9 bases; nucleotides outside the gene matches: 9. CDR3 length: 14 amino acids. The germline gives CDR1 SGHRS, CDR2 YFSETQ.